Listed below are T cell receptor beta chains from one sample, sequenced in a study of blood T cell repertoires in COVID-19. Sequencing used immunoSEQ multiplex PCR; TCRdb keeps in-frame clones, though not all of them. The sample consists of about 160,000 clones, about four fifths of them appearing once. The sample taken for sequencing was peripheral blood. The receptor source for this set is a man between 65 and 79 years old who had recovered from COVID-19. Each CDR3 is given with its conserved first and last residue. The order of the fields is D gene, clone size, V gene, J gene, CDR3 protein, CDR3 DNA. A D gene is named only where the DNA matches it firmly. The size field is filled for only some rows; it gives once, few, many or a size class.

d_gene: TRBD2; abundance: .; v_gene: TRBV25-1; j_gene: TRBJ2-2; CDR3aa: CASSELSSGSAWTGELFF; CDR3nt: TGTGCCAGCAGTGAATTATCGAGCGGGAGCGCCTGGACCGGGGAGCTGTTTTTT
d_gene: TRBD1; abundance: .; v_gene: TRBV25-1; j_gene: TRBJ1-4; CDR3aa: CASSEPAGGGEKLFF; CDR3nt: TGTGCCAGCAGTGAGCCGGCAGGGGGAGGCGAAAAACTGTTTTTT
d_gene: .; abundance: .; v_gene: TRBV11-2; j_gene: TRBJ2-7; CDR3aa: CASSLRRGRGEQYF; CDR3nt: TGTGCCAGCAGCTTGCGCAGGGGAAGAGGGGAGCAGTACTTC
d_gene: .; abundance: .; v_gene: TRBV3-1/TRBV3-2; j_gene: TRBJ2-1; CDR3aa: CASSQVTGRHEQFF; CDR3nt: TGTGCCAGCAGCCAAGTCACAGGGCGACATGAGCAGTTCTTC
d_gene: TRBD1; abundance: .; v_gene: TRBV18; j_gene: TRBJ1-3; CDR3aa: CASSPATGAGNTIYF; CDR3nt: TGTGCCAGCTCACCAGCGACAGGGGCTGGAAACACCATATATTTT
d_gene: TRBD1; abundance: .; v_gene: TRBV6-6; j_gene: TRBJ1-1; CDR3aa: CASRPGTGVMNTEAFF; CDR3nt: TGTGCCAGCAGACCCGGGACAGGGGTAATGAACACTGAAGCTTTCTTT
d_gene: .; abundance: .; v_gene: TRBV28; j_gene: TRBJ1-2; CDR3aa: CASSLSPTTVYGYTF; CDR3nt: TGTGCCAGCAGTTTATCTCCTACGACAGTCTATGGCTACACCTTC
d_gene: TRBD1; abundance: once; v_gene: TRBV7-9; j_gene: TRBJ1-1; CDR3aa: CASSPDRGLTQAFF; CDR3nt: TGTGCCAGCAGCCCAGACAGGGGGCTGACACAAGCTTTCTTT
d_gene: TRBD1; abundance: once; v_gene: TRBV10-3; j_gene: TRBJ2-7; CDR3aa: CAISGTGGTYEQYF; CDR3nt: TGTGCCATCAGTGGGACAGGGGGGACCTACGAGCAGTACTTC
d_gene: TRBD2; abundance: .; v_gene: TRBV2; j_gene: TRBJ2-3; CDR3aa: CASSAGLAGGTTDTQYF; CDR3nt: TGTGCCAGCAGCGCGGGACTAGCGGGAGGGACCACAGATACGCAGTATTTT
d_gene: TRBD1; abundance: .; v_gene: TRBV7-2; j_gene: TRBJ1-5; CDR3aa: CASSLVGTGFNQPQHF; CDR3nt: TGTGCCAGCAGCTTAGTGGGGACAGGGTTCAATCAGCCCCAGCATTTT
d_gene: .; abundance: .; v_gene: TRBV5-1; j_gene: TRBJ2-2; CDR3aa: CASSLGQDTGELFF; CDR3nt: TGCGCCAGCAGCTTGGGGCAAGACACCGGGGAGCTGTTTTTT
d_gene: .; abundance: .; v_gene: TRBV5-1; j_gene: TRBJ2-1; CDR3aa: CASSSQQGDEQFF; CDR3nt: TGCGCCAGCAGCTCGCAACAGGGCGATGAGCAGTTCTTC
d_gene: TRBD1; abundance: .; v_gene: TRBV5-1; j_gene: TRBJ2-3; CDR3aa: CASSPPFPLTGTNTDTQYF; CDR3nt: TGCGCCAGCAGCCCCCCTTTCCCCCTGACAGGGACAAACACAGATACGCAGTATTTT
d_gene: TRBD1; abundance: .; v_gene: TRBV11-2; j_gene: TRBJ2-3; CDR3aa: CASSARTGGANTQYF; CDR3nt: TGTGCCAGCAGCGCCCGGACAGGGGGCGCGAATACGCAGTATTTT
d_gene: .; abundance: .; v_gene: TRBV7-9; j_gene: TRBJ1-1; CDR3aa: CASSLGRGRNTEAFF; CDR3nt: TGTGCCAGCAGCTTAGGTCGAGGGCGAAACACTGAAGCTTTCTTT
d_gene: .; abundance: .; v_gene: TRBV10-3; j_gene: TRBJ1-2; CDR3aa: CATGAGNNGYTF; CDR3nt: TGTGCCACAGGGGCAGGAAATAATGGCTACACCTTC
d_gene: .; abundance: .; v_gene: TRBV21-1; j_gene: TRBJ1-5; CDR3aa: CASSKVAGGNQPQHF; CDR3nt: .
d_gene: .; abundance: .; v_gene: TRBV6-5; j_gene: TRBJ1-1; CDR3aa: CASRSRRTEAFF; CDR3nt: TGTGCCAGCAGGTCCCGGAGGACTGAAGCTTTCTTT
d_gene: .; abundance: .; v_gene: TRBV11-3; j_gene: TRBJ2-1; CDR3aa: CASSLGGGSNYNEQFF; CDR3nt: TGTGCCAGCAGCTTAGGAGGTGGGTCCAATTACAATGAGCAGTTCTTC
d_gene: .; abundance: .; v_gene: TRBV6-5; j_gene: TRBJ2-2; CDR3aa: CASSRENTGELFF; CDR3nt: TGTGCCAGCAGTCGGGAAAACACCGGGGAGCTGTTTTTT
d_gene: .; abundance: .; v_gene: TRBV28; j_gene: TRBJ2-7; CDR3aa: CASSPTWDEQYF; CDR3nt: TGTGCCAGCAGCCCGACATGGGACGAGCAGTACTTC
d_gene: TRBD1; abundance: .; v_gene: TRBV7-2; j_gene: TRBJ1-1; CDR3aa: CASSQDRVDTEAFF; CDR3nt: TGTGCCAGCAGCCAGGACAGGGTGGACACTGAAGCTTTCTTT
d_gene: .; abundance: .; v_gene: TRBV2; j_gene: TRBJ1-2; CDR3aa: CASSLDLPAGLAVGYTF; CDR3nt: TGTGCCAGCAGTTTAGACCTACCCGCCGGTCTAGCTGTCGGCTACACCTTC
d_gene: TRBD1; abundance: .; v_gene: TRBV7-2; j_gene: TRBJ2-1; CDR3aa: CAAPAQGLNEQFF; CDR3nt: TGTGCCGCCCCGGCACAGGGGCTGAATGAGCAGTTCTTC
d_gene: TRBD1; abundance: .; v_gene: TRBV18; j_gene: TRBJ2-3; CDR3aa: CASSPGQGDTDTQYF; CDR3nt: TGTGCCAGCTCTCCGGGACAGGGAGACACAGATACGCAGTATTTT
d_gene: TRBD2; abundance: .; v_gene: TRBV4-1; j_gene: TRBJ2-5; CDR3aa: CASSPVSGRAGETQYF; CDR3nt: TGCGCCAGCAGCCCGGTGAGCGGGAGGGCCGGTGAGACCCAGTACTTC
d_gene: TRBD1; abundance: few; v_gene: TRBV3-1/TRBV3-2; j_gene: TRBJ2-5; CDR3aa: CASSRARDRQTQYF; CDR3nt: TGTGCCAGCAGCCGAGCTCGGGACAGACAGACCCAGTACTTC
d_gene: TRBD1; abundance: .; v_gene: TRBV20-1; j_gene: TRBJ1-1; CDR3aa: CSASIRGRLRTEAFF; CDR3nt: TGCAGTGCTAGTATCAGGGGGCGCCTGAGGACTGAAGCTTTCTTT
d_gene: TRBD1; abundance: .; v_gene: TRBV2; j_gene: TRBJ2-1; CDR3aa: CASHGQGRVNEQFF; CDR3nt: TGTGCCAGCCACGGACAGGGTCGCGTAAATGAGCAGTTCTTC
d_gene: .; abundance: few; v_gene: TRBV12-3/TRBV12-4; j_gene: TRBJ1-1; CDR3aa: CASSPRGYTEAFF; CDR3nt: TGTGCCAGCAGCCCAAGGGGATACACTGAAGCTTTCTTT
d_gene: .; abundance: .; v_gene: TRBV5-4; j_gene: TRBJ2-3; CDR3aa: CASSLGAPTDTQYF; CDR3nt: TGTGCCAGCAGCTTGGGGGCACCCACAGATACGCAGTATTTT
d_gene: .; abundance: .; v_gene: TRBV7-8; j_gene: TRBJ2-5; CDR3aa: CASSLVASAFQETQYF; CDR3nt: TGTGCCAGCAGCTTAGTTGCCAGCGCCTTCCAAGAGACCCAGTACTTC
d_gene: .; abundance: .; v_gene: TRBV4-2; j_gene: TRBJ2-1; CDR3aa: CASSQETSGGSYNEQFF; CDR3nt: TGTGCCAGCAGCCAAGAAACCAGCGGAGGCTCCTACAATGAGCAGTTCTTC
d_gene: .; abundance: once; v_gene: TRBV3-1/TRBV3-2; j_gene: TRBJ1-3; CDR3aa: CASSQALRTPGPGNTIYF; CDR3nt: TGTGCCAGCAGCCAAGCCCTACGGACGCCAGGGCCCGGAAACACCATATATTTT
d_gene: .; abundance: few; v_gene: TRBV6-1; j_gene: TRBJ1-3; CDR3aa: CASSGSRHSSGNTIYF; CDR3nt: TGTGCCAGCAGTGGCTCCAGACATAGCTCTGGAAACACCATATATTTT
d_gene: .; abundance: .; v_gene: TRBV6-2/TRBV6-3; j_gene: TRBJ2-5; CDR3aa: CASSPSEETQYF; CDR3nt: TGTGCCAGCAGCCCCTCGGAAGAGACCCAGTACTTC
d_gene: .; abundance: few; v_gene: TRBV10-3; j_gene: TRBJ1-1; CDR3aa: CAISRLNTEAFF; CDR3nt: TGTGCCATCAGTCGGTTGAACACTGAAGCTTTCTTT
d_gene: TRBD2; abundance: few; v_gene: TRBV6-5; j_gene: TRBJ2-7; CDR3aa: CASSSVSGASYEQYF; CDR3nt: TGTGCCAGCAGCTCAGTTAGCGGGGCCTCCTACGAGCAGTACTTC
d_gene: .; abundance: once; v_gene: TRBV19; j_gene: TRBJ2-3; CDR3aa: CASSIAGSGTDTQYF; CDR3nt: TGTGCCAGTAGTATTGCGGGGAGCGGCACAGATACGCAGTATTTT
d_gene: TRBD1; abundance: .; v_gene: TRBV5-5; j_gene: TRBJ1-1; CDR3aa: CASSLPGTGVTAFF; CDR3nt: TGTGCCAGCAGCTTGCCCGGGACAGGGGTCACGGCTTTCTTT
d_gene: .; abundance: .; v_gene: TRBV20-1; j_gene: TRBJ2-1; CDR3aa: CSASSGLGNEQFF; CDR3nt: TGCAGTGCTAGTTCAGGGCTTGGCAATGAGCAGTTCTTC
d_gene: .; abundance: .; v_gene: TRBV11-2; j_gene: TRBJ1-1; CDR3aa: CASSLTPGPEAFF; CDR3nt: TGTGCCAGCAGCTTGACGCCAGGCCCTGAAGCTTTCTTT
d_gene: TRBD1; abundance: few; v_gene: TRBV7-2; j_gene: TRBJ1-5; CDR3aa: CASSSGDRGNQPQHF; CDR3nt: TGTGCCAGCAGCTCAGGGGACAGGGGCAATCAGCCCCAGCATTTT
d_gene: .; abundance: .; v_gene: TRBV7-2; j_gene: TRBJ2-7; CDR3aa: CASSLMTGAYEQYF; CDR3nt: TGTGCCAGCAGCTTAATGACAGGAGCCTACGAGCAGTACTTC
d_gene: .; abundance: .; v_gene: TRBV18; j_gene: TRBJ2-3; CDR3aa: CASSPPLGQSTDTQYF; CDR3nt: TGTGCCAGCTCACCACCTCTAGGTCAGAGCACAGATACGCAGTATTTT
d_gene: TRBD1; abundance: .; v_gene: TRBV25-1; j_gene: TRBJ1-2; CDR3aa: CASSEFRTGVRGYTF; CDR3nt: TGTGCCAGCAGTGAATTCAGGACAGGGGTTCGTGGCTACACCTTC
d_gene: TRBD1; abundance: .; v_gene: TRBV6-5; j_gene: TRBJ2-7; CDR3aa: CASSRQGRAYEQYF; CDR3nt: TGTGCCAGCAGCAGACAGGGAAGAGCCTACGAGCAGTACTTC